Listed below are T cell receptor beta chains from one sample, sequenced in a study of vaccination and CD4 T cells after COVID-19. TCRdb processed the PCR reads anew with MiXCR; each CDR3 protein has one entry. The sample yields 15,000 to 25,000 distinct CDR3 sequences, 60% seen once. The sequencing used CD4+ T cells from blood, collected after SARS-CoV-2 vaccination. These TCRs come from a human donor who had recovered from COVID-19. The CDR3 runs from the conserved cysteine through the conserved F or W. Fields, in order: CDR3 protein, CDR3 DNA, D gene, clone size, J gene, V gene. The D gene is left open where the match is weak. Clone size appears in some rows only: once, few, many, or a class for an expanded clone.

CASSISVNSYEQYF	TGTGCCAGTAGTATATCGGTCAACTCCTACGAGCAGTACTTC	-	-	TRBJ2-7	TRBV19
CASSEETSGTYNEQFF	TGTGCCAGCAGCGAGGAGACTAGCGGGACATACAATGAGCAGTTCTTC	TRBD2	few	TRBJ2-1	TRBV7-2
CASSPRPATTSNTGELFF	TGTGCCAGCTCACCACGGCCAGCGACCACATCGAACACCGGGGAGCTGTTTTTT	-	-	TRBJ2-2	TRBV18
CASSISGQRYHGYTF	TGTGCCAGTAGTATATCGGGACAGAGGTATCATGGCTACACCTTC	TRBD1	-	TRBJ1-2	TRBV19
CASSRTVGYTF	TGTGCCAGCAGTCGGACAGTAGGCTACACCTTC	-	-	TRBJ1-2	TRBV28
CASRVYRQGAGIETQYF	TGTGCCAGCAGGGTTTACAGGCAGGGGGCGGGAATAGAGACCCAGTACTTC	TRBD1	-	TRBJ2-5	TRBV6-1
CSARDWASGSGNEQFF	TGCAGTGCTAGAGATTGGGCTAGCGGGAGCGGCAATGAGCAGTTCTTC	TRBD2	few	TRBJ2-1	TRBV20-1
CASSIQAGRETQYF	TGTGCCAGTAGTATCCAGGCAGGGAGGGAGACCCAGTACTTC	-	-	TRBJ2-5	TRBV19
CATSDRRAGKTDTQYF	TGTGCCACCAGTGACCGCCGGGCAGGCAAGACAGATACGCAGTATTTT	-	few	TRBJ2-3	TRBV24-1
CASSNSGTGTRGEQYF	TGTGCCAGCAGCAATTCCGGGACAGGGACTCGGGGCGAGCAGTACTTC	TRBD1	-	TRBJ2-7	TRBV7-6
CSARDPGGGGSGNTIYF	TGCAGTGCTAGAGATCCCGGCGGTGGCGGCTCTGGAAACACCATATATTTT	-	-	TRBJ1-3	TRBV20-1
CASAGESTDTQYF	TGTGCCTCTGCAGGGGAGAGCACAGATACGCAGTATTTT	-	-	TRBJ2-3	TRBV2
CASSHPLDTQYF	TGCGCCAGCAGCCACCCGTTGGATACGCAGTATTTT	-	-	TRBJ2-3	TRBV4-1
CASSPRRTPGTGELFF	TGTGCCAGCAGCCCGCGCCGGACCCCCGGGACCGGGGAGCTGTTTTTT	-	-	TRBJ2-2	TRBV7-2
CASSSGTGIEKLFF	TGTGCCAGCAGTTCCGGGACAGGTATTGAAAAACTGTTTTTT	TRBD1	few	TRBJ1-4	TRBV27
CASSLAWGLAGTTDTQYF	TGTGCCAGCAGCTTAGCGTGGGGACTAGCGGGTACCACAGATACGCAGTATTTT	TRBD2	-	TRBJ2-3	TRBV7-2
CATSDNYGYTF	TGTGCCACCAGTGATAACTATGGCTACACCTTC	-	-	TRBJ1-2	TRBV24-1
CASSFGMHRVYGYTF	TGTGCCAGCAGTTTCGGCATGCACAGGGTCTATGGCTACACCTTC	-	-	TRBJ1-2	TRBV28
CASSLAGSYNSPLHF	TGTGCCAGCAGCTTGGCCGGCTCCTATAATTCACCCCTCCACTTT	-	-	TRBJ1-6	TRBV7-9
CASSDYAQGTQYF	TGTGCCAGCTCCGATTACGCGCAGGGGACCCAGTACTTC	-	-	TRBJ2-5	TRBV7-9
CASSQEPGQGSNQPQHF	TGCGCCAGCAGCCAAGAACCGGGACAGGGGTCCAATCAGCCCCAGCATTTT	TRBD1	-	TRBJ1-5	TRBV4-1
CASRALGGSAGGPFRYEQYF	TGTGCCAGCAGGGCCCTAGGGGGAAGTGCGGGAGGGCCCTTTCGATACGAGCAGTACTTC	TRBD2	-	TRBJ2-7	TRBV9
CASSSNRDRGRTGELFF	TGTGCCAGTAGTAGTAACCGGGACAGGGGGCGTACCGGGGAGCTGTTTTTT	TRBD1	few	TRBJ2-2	TRBV19
CSARDQSETQYF	TGCAGTGCTAGAGATCAATCAGAGACCCAGTACTTC	-	few	TRBJ2-5	TRBV20-1
CSARRAGESTDTQYF	TGCAGTGCTAGAAGGGCGGGAGAGAGCACAGATACGCAGTATTTT	TRBD2	-	TRBJ2-3	TRBV20-1